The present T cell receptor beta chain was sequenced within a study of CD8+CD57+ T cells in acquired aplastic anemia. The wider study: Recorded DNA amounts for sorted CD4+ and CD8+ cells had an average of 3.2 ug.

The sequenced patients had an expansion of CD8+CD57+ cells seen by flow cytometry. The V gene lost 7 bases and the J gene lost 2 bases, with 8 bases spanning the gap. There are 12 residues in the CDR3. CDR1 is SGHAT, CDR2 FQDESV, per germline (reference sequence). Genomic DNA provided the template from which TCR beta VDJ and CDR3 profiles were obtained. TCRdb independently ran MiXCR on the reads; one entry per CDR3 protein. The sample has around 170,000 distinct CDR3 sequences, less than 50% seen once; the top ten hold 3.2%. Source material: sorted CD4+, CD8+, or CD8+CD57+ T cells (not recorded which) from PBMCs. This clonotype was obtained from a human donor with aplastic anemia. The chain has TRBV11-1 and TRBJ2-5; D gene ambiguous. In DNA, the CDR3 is TGTGCCAGCAACAGACGACAAGAGACCCAGTACTTC. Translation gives CASNRRQETQYF.